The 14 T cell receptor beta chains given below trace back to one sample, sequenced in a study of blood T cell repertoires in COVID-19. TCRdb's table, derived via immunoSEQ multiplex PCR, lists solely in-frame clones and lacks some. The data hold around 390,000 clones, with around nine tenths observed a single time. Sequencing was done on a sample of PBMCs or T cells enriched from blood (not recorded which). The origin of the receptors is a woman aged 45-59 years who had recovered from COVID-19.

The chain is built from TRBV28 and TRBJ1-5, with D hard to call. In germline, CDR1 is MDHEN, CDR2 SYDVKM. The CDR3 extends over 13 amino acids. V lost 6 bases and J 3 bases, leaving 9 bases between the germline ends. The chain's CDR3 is CASRINSNQPQHF. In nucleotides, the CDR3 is TGTGCCAGCAGAATAAATTCCAATCAGCCCCAGCATTTT.

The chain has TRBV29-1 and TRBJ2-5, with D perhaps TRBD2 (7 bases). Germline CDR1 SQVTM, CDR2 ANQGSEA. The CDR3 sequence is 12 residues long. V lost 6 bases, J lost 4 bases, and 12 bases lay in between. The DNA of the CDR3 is TGCAGCGTCAGGGGAGGGTTAGAGACCCAGTACTTC. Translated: CSVRGGLETQYF.

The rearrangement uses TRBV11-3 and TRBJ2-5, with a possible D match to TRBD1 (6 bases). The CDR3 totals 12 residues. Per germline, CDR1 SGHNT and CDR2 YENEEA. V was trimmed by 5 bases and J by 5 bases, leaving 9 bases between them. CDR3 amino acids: CASSRGYETQYF. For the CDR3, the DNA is TGTGCCAGCAGCAGGGGGTATGAGACCCAGTACTTC.

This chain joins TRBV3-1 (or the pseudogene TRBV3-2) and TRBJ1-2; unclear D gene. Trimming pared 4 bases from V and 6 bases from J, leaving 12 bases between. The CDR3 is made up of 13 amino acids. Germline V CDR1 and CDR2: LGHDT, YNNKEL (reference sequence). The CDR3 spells CASSLRGSDGYTF. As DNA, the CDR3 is TGTGCCAGCAGCCTCCGCGGTTCGGATGGCTACACCTTC.

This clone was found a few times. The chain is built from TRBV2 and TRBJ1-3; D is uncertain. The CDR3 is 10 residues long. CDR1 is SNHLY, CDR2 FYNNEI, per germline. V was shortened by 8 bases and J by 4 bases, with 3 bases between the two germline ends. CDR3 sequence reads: CASLGNTIYF. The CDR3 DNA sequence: TGTGCCAGCCTGGGAAACACCATATATTTT.

This chain's CDR3 is CASSWDRGREKLFF. CDR3 nucleotide sequence: TGTGCCAGCAGCTGGGACAGGGGGCGTGAAAAACTGTTTTTT. V gene TRBV6-5 combines with J gene TRBJ1-4; TRBD1 aligns across 12 bases. CDR1 is MNHEY and CDR2 is SVGAGI in the germline V gene. Losses at the gene ends were 6 bases for V and 7 bases for J; bases not matched to a gene: 3. This CDR3 region has 14 residues.

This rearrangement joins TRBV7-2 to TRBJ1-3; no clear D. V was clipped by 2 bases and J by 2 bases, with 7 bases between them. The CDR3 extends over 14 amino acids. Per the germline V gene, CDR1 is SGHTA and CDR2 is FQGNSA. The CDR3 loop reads CASSLQSAGNTIYF. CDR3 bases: TGTGCCAGCAGCTTACAGTCTGCTGGAAACACCATATATTTT.

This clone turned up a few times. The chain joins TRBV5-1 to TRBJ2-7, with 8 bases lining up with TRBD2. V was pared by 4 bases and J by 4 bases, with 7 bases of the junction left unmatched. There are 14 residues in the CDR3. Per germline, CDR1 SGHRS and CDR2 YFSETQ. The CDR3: CASSTGTSLYEQYF. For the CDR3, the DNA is TGCGCCAGCAGCACCGGGACTAGTCTGTACGAGCAGTACTTC. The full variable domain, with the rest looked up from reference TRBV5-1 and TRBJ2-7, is KAGVTQTPRYLIKTRGQQVTLSCSPISGHRSVSWYQQTPGQGLQFLFEYFSETQRNKGNFPGRFSGRQFSNSRSEMNVSTLELGDSALYLCASSTGTSLYEQYFGPGTRLTVT.

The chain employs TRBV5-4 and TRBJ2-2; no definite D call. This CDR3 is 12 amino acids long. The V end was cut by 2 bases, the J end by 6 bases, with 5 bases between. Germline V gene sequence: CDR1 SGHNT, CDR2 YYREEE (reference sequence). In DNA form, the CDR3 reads TGTGCCAGCAGCTTTACGGCCGGGGAGCTGTTTTTT. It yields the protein CASSFTAGELFF.

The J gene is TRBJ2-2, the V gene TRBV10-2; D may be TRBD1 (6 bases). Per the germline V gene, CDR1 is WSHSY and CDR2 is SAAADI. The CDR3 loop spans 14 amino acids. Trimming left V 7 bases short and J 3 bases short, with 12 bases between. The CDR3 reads CASTPGQYTGELFF. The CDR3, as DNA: TGCGCCAGCACTCCAGGACAGTACACCGGGGAGCTGTTTTTT.

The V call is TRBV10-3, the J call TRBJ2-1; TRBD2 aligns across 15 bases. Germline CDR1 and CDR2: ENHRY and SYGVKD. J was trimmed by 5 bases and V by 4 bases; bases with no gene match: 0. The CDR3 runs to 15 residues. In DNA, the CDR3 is TGTGCCATCAGTGGGACTAGCGGGGGGGACAATGAGCAGTTCTTC. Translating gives CAISGTSGGDNEQFF.

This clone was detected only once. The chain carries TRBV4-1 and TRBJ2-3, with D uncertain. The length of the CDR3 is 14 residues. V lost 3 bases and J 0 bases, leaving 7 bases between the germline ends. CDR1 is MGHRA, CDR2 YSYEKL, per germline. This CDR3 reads CASSHDTSTDTQYF. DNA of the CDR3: TGCGCCAGCAGCCACGACACCAGCACAGATACGCAGTATTTT.

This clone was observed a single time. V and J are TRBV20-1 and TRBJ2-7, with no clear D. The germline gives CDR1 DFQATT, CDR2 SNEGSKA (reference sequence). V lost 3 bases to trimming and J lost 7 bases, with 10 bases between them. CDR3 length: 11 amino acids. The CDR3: CSARSGGEQYF. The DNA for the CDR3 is TGCAGTGCTAGGTCGGGTGGTGAGCAGTACTTC.

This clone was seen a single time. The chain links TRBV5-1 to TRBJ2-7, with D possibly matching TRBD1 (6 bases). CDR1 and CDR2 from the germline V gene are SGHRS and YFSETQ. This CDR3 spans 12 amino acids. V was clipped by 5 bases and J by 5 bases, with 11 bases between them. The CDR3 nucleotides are TGCGCCAGCAGGAGGGACACCGACGAGCAGTACTTC. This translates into CASRRDTDEQYF.